This section outlines one T cell receptor beta chain sequence together with its context. The assay was immunoSEQ multiplex PCR, and TCRdb's table has in-frame clones only and misses some. The table includes some 89,000 clones, about 92% detected once. The data belong to a study of T cell responses to AZD1222 COVID-19 vaccine. This specimen was peripheral blood, taken on day 0 of AZD1222 vaccination. The clonotype originates from an adult in good health.

In DNA, the CDR3 is TGTGCCAGCAGTTACTCTAAGGAATCGGGCGACCTAGGTTGGACCTTC. It specifies CASSYSKESGDLGWTF. This chain links TRBV6-5 with TRBJ1-2, with D unresolved. The V end was cut by 0 bases, the J end by 14 bases, with 25 bases between. Germline V CDR1 and CDR2: MNHEY, SVGAGI. CDR3 length equals 16 residues.